These T cell receptor beta chains were read from a single sample in a study of cytomegalovirus exposure and HLA in healthy donors. The table came from immunoSEQ multiplex PCR; TCRdb's copy has only in-frame clones and leaves some out. The sample shows 50,000 to 65,000 clones, more than 70% of them seen only once. The sample was PBMCs. Source of these receptors: a woman younger than 30 in good health and CMV-seropositive. CDR3s include the opening cysteine and the closing phenylalanine or tryptophan. D genes are given only for firm matches. The listing skips clone size in some rows; elsewhere it reads once, few, many or a size class.

-	TRBJ2-3	TRBV6-4	-	CASSYRTGDTQYF	TGTGCCAGCAGTTATAGGACTGGGGATACGCAGTATTTT
-	TRBJ1-1	TRBV4-1	-	CASSQSDNQWGAEAFF	TGCGCCAGCAGCCAAAGTGACAATCAGTGGGGCGCTGAAGCTTTCTTT
-	TRBJ2-7	TRBV7-9	TRBD1	CASSPQGANEQYF	TGTGCCAGCAGCCCACAGGGGGCCAACGAGCAGTACTTC
-	TRBJ1-2	TRBV19	TRBD1	CAATGQGVVGANYGYTF	TGTGCCGCGACCGGACAGGGGGTTGTCGGGGCTAACTATGGCTACACCTTC
-	TRBJ2-2	TRBV4-1	TRBD1	CASSQTGGGGAGELFF	TGCGCCAGCAGCCAAACAGGGGGCGGCGGAGCCGGGGAGCTGTTTTTT
-	TRBJ2-6	TRBV4-3	TRBD2	CASSQEGRGSSGANVLTF	TGCGCCAGCAGCCAAGAAGGTCGCGGGAGCTCTGGGGCCAACGTCCTGACTTTC
-	TRBJ2-4	TRBV30	TRBD1	CAWSPGQGNIQYF	TGTGCCTGGAGTCCGGGACAGGGAAACATTCAGTACTTC
-	TRBJ2-1	TRBV28	TRBD1	CASSSKGATYNEQFF	TGTGCCAGCAGTTCCAAGGGGGCTACCTACAATGAGCAGTTCTTC
-	TRBJ1-1	TRBV7-9	TRBD1	CASSLLDREAFF	TGTGCCAGCAGCTTACTCGACAGGGAGGCTTTCTTT
-	TRBJ2-2	TRBV7-6	TRBD2	CASSPLAGGNTGELFF	TGTGCCAGCAGCCCATTAGCGGGGGGGAACACCGGGGAGCTGTTTTTT
-	TRBJ2-3	TRBV13	TRBD2	CASSPQFGGAVTDTQYF	TGTGCCAGCAGCCCCCAATTCGGGGGGGCCGTCACAGATACGCAGTATTTT
-	TRBJ2-1	TRBV7-2	TRBD2	CASSFGGGSRNEQFF	TGTGCCAGCAGCTTCGGCGGGGGGAGCCGCAATGAGCAGTTCTTC
once	TRBJ1-4	TRBV29-1	TRBD1	CSVYYRGKGEKLFF	TGCAGCGTGTATTACAGGGGAAAGGGAGAAAAACTGTTTTTT
-	TRBJ2-7	TRBV29-1	-	CSVVGAAVYEQYF	TGCAGCGTTGTAGGGGCAGCTGTCTACGAGCAGTACTTC
-	TRBJ1-3	TRBV27	-	CASSLSGAGNTIYF	TGTGCCAGCAGTTTATCGGGAGCTGGAAACACCATATATTTT
-	TRBJ2-1	TRBV7-9	-	CASSLVRQTNEQFF	TGTGCCAGCAGCTTAGTACGACAGACCAATGAGCAGTTCTTC
-	TRBJ1-2	TRBV15	-	CATSRETAGSHYGYTF	TGTGCCACCAGCAGAGAGACGGCGGGCAGCCATTATGGCTACACCTTC
-	TRBJ2-5	TRBV6-5	-	CASSLIGETQYF	TGTGCCAGCAGTCTCATTGGCGAGACCCAGTACTTC
-	TRBJ2-7	TRBV5-1	-	CASSLGEYEQYF	TGCGCCAGCAGCTTGGGGGAGTACGAGCAGTACTTC
once	TRBJ2-1	TRBV18	TRBD2	CASSPITSEGNYNEQFF	TGTGCCAGCTCACCAATAACTAGCGAAGGGAACTACAATGAGCAGTTCTTC
-	TRBJ1-2	TRBV10-3	-	CAISDPRGANYGYTF	TGTGCCATCAGTGACCCCCGGGGGGCTAACTATGGCTACACCTTC
-	TRBJ1-5	TRBV23-1	-	CASSHRVEGGNQPQHF	TGCGCCAGCAGTCACCGGGTCGAGGGGGGGAATCAGCCCCAGCATTTT
-	TRBJ2-4	TRBV6-6	-	CASTSGGGLAKNIQYF	TGTGCCAGCACCTCGGGTGGGGGGTTGGCCAAAAACATTCAGTACTTC
-	TRBJ2-5	TRBV19	TRBD1	CASRDRRETQYF	TGTGCCAGTAGGGACAGGCGGGAGACCCAGTACTTC
-	TRBJ1-1	TRBV5-1	-	CASSIPERGTEAFF	TGCGCCAGCAGCATCCCTGAAAGAGGCACTGAAGCTTTCTTT
-	TRBJ2-5	TRBV5-5	TRBD2	CASSLARTSGGSQETQYF	TGTGCCAGCAGCTTGGCCCGGACTAGCGGGGGGTCACAAGAGACCCAGTACTTC
-	TRBJ2-1	TRBV4-2	TRBD2	CASSQSTSGGYNEQFF	TGTGCCAGCAGCCAGTCGACTAGCGGGGGCTACAATGAGCAGTTCTTC
-	TRBJ1-1	TRBV6-4	-	CASSDTGHTEAFF	TGTGCCAGCAGTGACACAGGGCACACTGAAGCTTTCTTT
-	TRBJ1-1	TRBV5-4	TRBD1	CASSPRIQGGKTEAFF	TGTGCCAGCAGTCCCCGGATCCAGGGGGGAAAAACTGAAGCTTTCTTT
-	TRBJ1-2	TRBV7-2	-	CASSLEATTANYGYTF	TGTGCCAGCAGCTTAGAGGCGACAACAGCTAACTATGGCTACACCTTC
-	TRBJ2-1	TRBV7-9	TRBD2	CASSAGTSGINEQFF	TGTGCCAGCAGCGCCGGGACTAGCGGGATCAATGAGCAGTTCTTC